The 22 T cell receptor beta chains in this list originate from one sample, sequenced in a study of Ad26.COV2.S vaccination and SARS-CoV-2 variants. Clones were read by immunoSEQ multiplex PCR, and TCRdb kept only the in-frame ones, dropping some. This sample yields some 460,000 clones, of which 80% to 90% are seen a single time; under 2% belongs to the top ten. Treatment noted: around 19 received Ad26.COV2.S at low or high dose, single or two shots; 5 received placebo; per-sample allocation not given. Material that was analyzed had been drawn on day 63 after the first vaccine or placebo injection. The source was peripheral blood, collected in a trial of Ad26.COV2.S vaccine versus placebo. The source is a person aged 18-65 years who received the Ad26.COV2.S COVID-19 vaccine or a placebo.

V is TRBV27 and J is TRBJ2-3; 8 positions match TRBD1. CDR3 length: 16 residues. Germline values: CDR1 MNHEY, CDR2 SMNVEV (reference sequence). V was clipped by 6 bases and J by 3 bases; unmatched bases: 11. CDR3 sequence reads: CASSLGHRGLTDTQYF. CDR3 nucleotide sequence: TGTGCCAGCAGCTTGGGACACAGGGGGTTGACAGATACGCAGTATTTT.

The chain links TRBV3-1 (or the pseudogene TRBV3-2) to TRBJ1-4; D gene ambiguous. The CDR3 is 15 residues long. The ends were cut back, 1 base at V and 0 bases at J, with 6 bases in the middle. CDR1 LGHDT and CDR2 YNNKEL come from the germline V gene (reference sequence). The CDR3 spells CASSQGLATNEKLFF. Here the CDR3 DNA reads TGTGCCAGCAGCCAAGGACTGGCAACTAATGAAAAACTGTTTTTT.

V and J are TRBV19 and TRBJ2-4, with D unclear. There are 17 residues in the CDR3. Deletions cut 5 bases from V and 0 bases from J, with 17 bases between. Germline V gene sequence: CDR1 LNHDA, CDR2 SQIVND (reference sequence). CDR3 DNA sequence: TGTGCCAGTAGTCGCATCTGGCCAGACCTAGCCAAAAACATTCAGTACTTC. This encodes CASSRIWPDLAKNIQYF.

This clone is a singleton in its sample. The rearrangement uses TRBV27 and TRBJ1-5; D is possibly TRBD1 (6 bases). CDR3 length equals 13 residues. CDR1 is MNHEY and CDR2 is SMNVEV in the germline V gene (reference sequence). The germline V and J ends were trimmed by 8 bases and 3 bases, with 11 bases remaining between them. The CDR3 bases are TGTGCCAGCCGGGGGCCCCACAATCAGCCCCAGCATTTT. This translates into CASRGPHNQPQHF.

The V call is TRBV6-5, the J call TRBJ2-7, with TRBD2 matching over 12 bases. CDR3 length: 14 residues. The J segment lost 4 bases and the V segment lost 6 bases, leaving 4 bases of the junction unmatched. The germline gives CDR1 MNHEY, CDR2 SVGAGI. CDR3 nucleotides: TGTGCCAGCAGGCGGGGACTAGCGGGTTACGAGCAGTACTTC. This encodes CASRRGLAGYEQYF.

Notes on this clone: Different DNA sequences within this sample yield the same CDR3. The V gene is TRBV6-5, the J gene TRBJ2-7; TRBD1 matches 9 bases. The V segment lost 0 bases and the J segment 2 bases; nucleotides outside the gene matches: 5. CDR1 is MNHEY, CDR2 SVGAGI, per germline. CDR3 length: 16 residues. The CDR3 DNA follows: TGTGCCAGCAGTTACTCCACCGGGACAGGGCCCTACGAGCAGTACTTC. Its protein is CASSYSTGTGPYEQYF.

The CDR3, as DNA: TGTGCCAGCAGCTTGGCGCGGATGGGGACTGGGGAGCAGTACTTC. The encoded protein is CASSLARMGTGEQYF. The chain combines TRBV11-2 with TRBJ2-7; possible D gene TRBD2, 6 bases. This CDR3 has 15 residues. Germline CDR1 SGHAT, CDR2 FQNNGV. V lost 3 bases to trimming and J lost 7 bases, with 19 bases between them.

The genes are TRBV19 and TRBJ1-2, with D possibly matching TRBD1 (6 bases). Per the germline V gene, CDR1 is LNHDA and CDR2 is SQIVND (reference sequence). The CDR3 is 13 residues long. V was pared by 5 bases and J by 4 bases, with 11 bases between. The CDR3 sequence is CASSVTGSYGYTF. The CDR3 nucleotides read TGTGCCAGTAGTGTTACAGGGAGCTATGGCTACACCTTC.

This clone was seen a few times. The chain is built from TRBV10-3 and TRBJ2-3, with a weak D call TRBD1 (5 bases). The ends were cut back, 7 bases at V and 5 bases at J, with 16 bases in the middle. The CDR3 has 14 amino acids. The germline V gene encodes CDR1 ENHRY and CDR2 SYGVKD. The DNA of the CDR3 is TGTGCCATCAATGGGGCAGGGCAGGAAGATACGCAGTATTTT. It encodes CAINGAGQEDTQYF.

Only one count was recorded for this clone. The V gene is TRBV7-9, the J gene TRBJ1-2; D might be TRBD1 (5 bases). The CDR3 loop spans 15 amino acids. Germline CDR1 and CDR2: SEHNR and FQNEAQ (reference sequence). Trimming stripped 3 bases from V and 2 bases from J, with 13 bases between. The CDR3 protein is CASSLGDAGNYGYTF. As DNA, the CDR3 is TGTGCCAGCAGCTTGGGGGACGCCGGAAACTATGGCTACACCTTC.

The genes are TRBV9 and TRBJ2-1; D unresolved. Germline CDR1 and CDR2: SGDLS and YYNGEE. The CDR3 contains 13 residues. V was clipped by 3 bases and J by 5 bases, with 9 bases between them. CDR3 in DNA: TGTGCCAGCAGCGAGTGGCTGAACAATGAGCAGTTCTTC. Its translation is CASSEWLNNEQFF.

This chain uses TRBV2 with TRBJ1-6; D is unclear. This CDR3 is built from 11 residues. Germline lookup yields CDR1 SNHLY and CDR2 FYNNEI. Trimming took 3 bases from V and 14 from J, leaving 8 bases between them. CDR3 sequence: CASSDYRALHF. The CDR3 DNA sequence: TGTGCCAGCAGTGATTACCGGGCCCTCCACTTT. The full variable domain, completed using reference TRBV2 and TRBJ1-6, is EPEVTQTPSHQVTQMGQEVILRCVPISNHLYFYWYRQILGQKVEFLVSFYNNEISEKSEIFDDQFSVERPDGSNFTLKIRSTKLEDSAMYFCASSDYRALHFGNGTRLTVT.

V is TRBV19 and J is TRBJ2-2; no reliable D call. The CDR3 covers 15 residues. Trimming removed 3 bases from V and 0 bases from J, with 8 bases in between. Germline loops: CDR1 LNHDA, CDR2 SQIVND (reference sequence). The CDR3 DNA follows: TGTGCCAGTAGTATTTTTGGTGCGAACACCGGGGAGCTGTTTTTT. It specifies CASSIFGANTGELFF.

This rearrangement joins TRBV6-5 to TRBJ1-2; 7 bases are shared with TRBD1. After removal of 2 bases from V and 4 bases from J, the junction contained 7 bases not matched to a gene. The CDR3 extends over 15 amino acids. Germline assignment: CDR1 MNHEY and CDR2 SVGAGI. CDR3 in DNA: TGTGCCAGCAGTTACGGGACAGCTCCCGCCTATGGCTACACCTTC. Translated, it gives CASSYGTAPAYGYTF.

This clone was seen just once. The chain links TRBV5-1 to TRBJ2-1, with unresolved D. Trimming left V 0 bases short and J 6 bases short, with 7 bases between. The CDR3 is 13 amino acids. From germline, CDR1 is SGHRS and CDR2 YFSETQ. CDR3 amino acids: CASSLATVNEQFF. In DNA form, the CDR3 reads TGCGCCAGCAGCTTGGCGACGGTCAATGAGCAGTTCTTC.

The chain links TRBV7-9 to TRBJ2-3, with TRBD1 matching 7 bases. The germline V gene encodes CDR1 SEHNR and CDR2 FQNEAQ (reference sequence). The junction had 4 bases not matched to a gene; V was cut back by 7 bases and J by 0 bases. The CDR3 extends over 14 amino acids. Here the CDR3 reads CASNLQGSTDTQYF. Here the CDR3 DNA reads TGTGCCAGCAACCTACAGGGGAGCACAGATACGCAGTATTTT.

The J gene is TRBJ2-1, the V gene TRBV19; D call uncertain. CDR1 and CDR2 (germline): LNHDA, SQIVND (reference sequence). The V end lost 6 bases, the J end lost 2 bases, and 8 bases lay between the germline ends. The CDR3 consists of 13 residues. In DNA form, the CDR3 reads TGTGCCAGTAGCCGTAGGACCTACAATGAGCAGTTCTTC. Translation gives CASSRRTYNEQFF. Full variable domain (remainder filled in from reference TRBV19 and TRBJ2-1): DGGITQSPKYLFRKEGQNVTLSCEQNLNHDAMYWYRQDPGQGLRLIYYSQIVNDFQKGDIAEGYSVSREKKESFPLTVTSAQKNPTAFYLCASSRRTYNEQFFGPGTRLTVL.

The V and J genes are TRBV6-6 and TRBJ1-2; the match to TRBD1 covers 9 bases. V lost 4 bases and J lost 8; bases outside the gene matches: 5. The CDR3 is made up of 13 amino acids. Germline V gives CDR1 MNHNY, CDR2 SVGAGI (reference sequence). DNA of the CDR3: TGTGCCAGCAGTTCCAGGACAGGGGCCGGCTACACCTTC. It specifies CASSSRTGAGYTF.

This chain uses TRBV6-5 with TRBJ1-1; perhaps TRBD1 as D (6 bases). The CDR3 length is 14 residues. Germline V gives CDR1 MNHEY, CDR2 SVGAGI. V lost 2 bases, J lost 1 base, and 8 bases lay in between. Here the CDR3 DNA reads TGTGCCAGCAGTTACATGACAGGGAACACTGAAGCTTTCTTT. Translated, it gives CASSYMTGNTEAFF.

This clone was seen just once. The genes are TRBV29-1 and TRBJ2-7; TRBD2 might be the D (5 bases). With 6 bases removed from V and 5 bases from J, the gap between germline ends came to 17 bases. Germline CDR1 is SQVTM and CDR2 is ANQGSEA. The CDR3 runs 13 residues. DNA of the CDR3: TGCAGCGTAGTCCCGGGATCAGCACACGAGCAGTACTTC. Amino acid sequence: CSVVPGSAHEQYF.

This chain links TRBV29-1 with TRBJ2-1, with D possibly matching TRBD1 (5 bases). V lost 7 bases, J lost 0 bases, and 7 bases lay in between. The germline V gene encodes CDR1 SQVTM and CDR2 ANQGSEA. The CDR3 is 12 amino acids. CDR3 residues: CSGTNSYNEQFF. The CDR3 DNA reads as TGCAGCGGGACAAACTCCTACAATGAGCAGTTCTTC.

This chain joins TRBV9 and TRBJ1-1, with D possibly matching TRBD1 (6 bases). This CDR3 has 13 amino acids. V gave up 0 bases and J gave up 4 bases, with 7 bases separating them. Germline lookup yields CDR1 SGDLS and CDR2 YYNGEE. CDR3 nucleotides: TGTGCCAGCAGCGTAGGGGGGGCCACTGAAGCTTTCTTT. This translates into CASSVGGATEAFF.